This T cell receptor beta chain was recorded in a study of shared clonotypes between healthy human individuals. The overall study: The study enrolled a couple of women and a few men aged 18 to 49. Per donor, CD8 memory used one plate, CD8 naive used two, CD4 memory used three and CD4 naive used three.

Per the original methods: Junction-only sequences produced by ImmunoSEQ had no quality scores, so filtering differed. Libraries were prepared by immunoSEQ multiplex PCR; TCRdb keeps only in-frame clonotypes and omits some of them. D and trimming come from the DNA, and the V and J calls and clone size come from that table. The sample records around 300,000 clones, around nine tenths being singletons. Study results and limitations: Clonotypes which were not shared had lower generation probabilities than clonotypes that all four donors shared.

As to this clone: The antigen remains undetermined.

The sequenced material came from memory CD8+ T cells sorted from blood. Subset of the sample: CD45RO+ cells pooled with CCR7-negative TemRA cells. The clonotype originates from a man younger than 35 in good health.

CDR3 in DNA: TGTGCCAGCAGCATCGGGACAGGGCCGTACGAGCAGTACTTC. Translation: CASSIGTGPYEQYF. This chain joins TRBV11-3 and TRBJ2-7; 9 nucleotides agree with TRBD1. This CDR3 has 14 amino acids. Trimming took 5 bases from V and 4 from J; bases not matched to a gene: 6. Germline V gene sequence: CDR1 SGHNT, CDR2 YENEEA.